This T cell receptor (beta chain) emerged from a study of human T cells and chemical hapten exposure. Study information: Sensitization was performed using 2% DPC on an approximately 2 cm by approximately 2 cm upper inner arm skin site.

In its sample, this clonotype was seen many times. A single record per CDR3 protein comes from TCRdb applying MiXCR to the RACE reads. The sample has 85,000 to 120,000 distinct CDR3 sequences, about 12% seen once. Germline V CDR1 and CDR2: SGHDN, FVKESK. Trimming removed 8 bases from V and 0 bases from J, with 11 bases in between. The CDR3 has 14 amino acids. As to time point: pre-sensitization, week 0. Stated treatment: therapeutic diphenylcyclopropenone sensitization with weekly scalp DPC. The chain joins TRBV14 to TRBJ2-1, with D perhaps TRBD1 (5 bases). The sequencing used whole blood, collected in connection with sensitization to the hapten diphenylcyclopropenone (DPC). This sequence originates from a woman between 50 and 59 years old with alopecia areata. Some clones in this sample may be carry-over from other donors' samples. CDR3 sequence (DNA): TGTGCCAGCGGGGCCACTCGCTCCTACAATGAGCAGTTCTTC. Translation gives CASGATRSYNEQFF.